Sequencing of this T cell receptor beta chain was carried out in a study of CD8+ T cells in alopecia areata (dated by TCRdb to between 2018 and 2020). About the investigation overall: The treated patients took part in an open-label pilot trial in which moderate-to-severe alopecia areata was treated with oral tofacitinib at 5 to 10 mg twice daily. Tofacitinib was given for 6 to 18 months, followed by 6 months of follow-up off drug to assess delayed response and recurrence. In both human patients and the C3H/HeJ mouse model, the study applied high-throughput TCRbeta sequencing to look at T cell clonal expansion in alopecia areata. On the human side, TCRbeta sequencing was run on scalp tissue and on sorted CD4+ and CD8+ peripheral blood T cells from healthy controls and from alopecia areata patients with either patchy or totalis/universalis disease. Biopsies were taken from tofacitinib-treated patients at baseline and again at 4 and 24 weeks into treatment, and several of those patients also had a later scalp biopsy. Clonality in the scalp was compared among normal scalp (n=4), patchy alopecia areata scalp (n=8), and alopecia totalis/universalis scalp (n=8). RNA came from the PAXgene miRNA kit for fixed scalp, the miRNeasy kit for PBMCs, and the RNeasy kit for mouse skin. TCRbeta CDR3 regions were amplified by immunoSEQ multiplex PCR using 35 Vbeta forward and 13 Jbeta reverse primers. Beyond this particular receptor, the publication reports: TCR sequences shared between patients were less clear than in mice, possibly partly because of HLA diversity in the patient population. Scalp TCR repertoire analysis is complicated because resident alphabeta T cells in normal human skin are also sequenced, whereas mouse skin is dominated by gammadelta T cells. Compared with normal scalp, lesional scalp, particularly in alopecia totalis/universalis, had higher clonality and more expanded CD8+ clones, which suggests antigenic drive.

Lesional scalp punch biopsies and peripheral blood were collected from alopecia areata patients. PBMCs were isolated by density centrifugation and stained for CD3, CD4 and CD8, after which CD4+ and CD8+ T cells were sorted on a FACSAria. V has 0 bases trimmed and J has 9 bases trimmed; junction bases matching no gene number 1. CDR1 and CDR2 are drawn from the germline V gene: MGHDK, SYGVNS. The CDR3 measures 14 amino acids from cysteine to phenylalanine. CDR3 DNA is the only sequence kept; it has 42 bases, read in frame from the first base. With respect to this clone: Its antigen remains undetermined. Base quality data are lacking; no much larger clone is found one base away.

Receptors were amplified or captured by the immunoSEQ multiplex PCR assay. For TCR sequencing, RNA was extracted from every sample and reverse transcribed into cDNA to serve as template. First-strand cDNA was synthesized with SuperScript III using a 2:1 mix of oligo-dT and random hexamers. A synthetic immune receptor repertoire was used to gauge amplification bias, and whatever bias remained was removed computationally. For the original study's pipeline: Raw reads were preprocessed to remove errors, and CDR3 was defined by IMGT conventions from the conserved cysteine to phenylalanine. Clonality was calculated as 1 minus Shannon entropy normalized by log2 of the number of productive unique TCRs. Whether each scalp clone was CD4 or CD8 was inferred by checking scalp TCRbeta sequences against the CD4 and CD8 repertoires from sorted blood. TCRdb carries this immuneACCESS record with in-frame sequences only. Its versions omit some clonotypes, under half of them owing to an unresolved V gene in the studies checked, with the rest unexplained. From that table come the V and J calls and clone size; the DNA was used to work out D and trimming. The sample table shows around 120,000 clones, and approximately 38% are seen once. The top ten clonotypes cover approximately 3.3% of the sample.

Sequenced input: CD4+ T cells sorted from blood. The chain is encoded by TRBV25-1 joined to TRBJ2-2; 10 bases in the middle match TRBD2. The clonotype comes from a human donor with alopecia areata. CDR3 sequence: CASSEYSGRRELFF. The bases read TGTGCCAGCAGTGAATATAGCGGGAGGAGGGAGCTGTTTTTT.